This T cell receptor (beta chain) was found in a study of T cell changes during pregnancy in multiple sclerosis. For this clone: At one end, the junction sequence differs from germline, possibly due to a read error.

Sequenced by immunoSEQ multiplex PCR; TCRdb stores in-frame clones only, minus some. The data hold fewer than 95,000 clones, with about 93% observed a single time. CDR1 and CDR2 from the germline V gene are SNHLY and FYNNEI. CDR3 size: 11 residues. The source material was peripheral blood, sampled in the first trimester of pregnancy. This chain connects TRBV2 to TRBJ2-1; 10 positions match TRBD2. This clonotype was sampled from a female donor with multiple sclerosis, enrolled in a pregnancy study. The chain's CDR3 is CATAGAGGPVF. CDR3 in DNA: TGTGCTACAGCAGGAGCGGGGGGGCCGGTCTTC.